This T cell receptor beta chain was retrieved from a study of T-cell reconstitution after alpha-beta-depleted transplantation in children. General study points: A year post-transplant, T-cell counts and diversity derived mostly from newly produced T cells. Elevated TCRbeta diversity at day 60 was traced, in some patients, to surviving recipient T cells and thymic progenitors. Alpha-beta T cells about two months after transplant reportedly derived from several hundred expanded graft clones.

Unique molecular identifiers were used to barcode this TCRbeta library. TCRdb reprocessed the PCR reads via MiXCR and lists one record per CDR3 protein. Of about 640,000 distinct CDR3 sequences listed, roughly 13% are singletons. Germline V gene data show CDR1 as SEHNR and CDR2 as FQNEAQ (reference sequence). V gave up 6 bases and J gave up 0 bases; unmatched junction bases: 6. The CDR3 runs to 16 residues. This clonotype has just a few counts. Its cognate antigen is unknown. The source material was PBMCs, mostly from graft donor cells, sampled 360 days after TCRalphabeta/CD19-depleted stem cell transplant. This TCR was recovered from a male patient under 18 who had a stem cell transplant for acute myeloid leukemia, so the T cells may come from the graft donor. The chain carries TRBV7-9 and TRBJ1-1; the match to TRBD1 covers 11 bases. CDR3 in amino acids: CASRGDRGKLNTEAFF. CDR3 sequence (DNA): TGTGCCAGCAGGGGGGACAGGGGGAAGTTGAACACTGAAGCTTTCTTT.